This TCR beta chain was retrieved from a study of T cells after yellow fever vaccination. Template switching with 5'RACE generated the TCR cDNA and added a universal primer site and UMIs. One entry per CDR3 protein, called by TCRdb with MiXCR from the 5' RACE reads. The data contain 80,000 to 100,000 distinct CDR3 sequences, over 8% of them singletons. Study findings and constraints: Of the clonotypes, a small share occurred in both CD4 and CD8 compartments. Booster sampling recovered most clones from primary vaccination (roughly 96% CD4, approximately 88% CD8). FACS-sorted repertoires might harbor abundant contaminating clonotypes from the bulk population.

The TCR was taken from a young man who received the YFV17D yellow fever vaccine. The sample consisted of CD8+ T cells not binding an NS4B(214-222) dextramer, sorted from PBMCs, taken about 2 weeks after the first yellow fever vaccination.

CDR3 sequence (DNA): TGCGCCAGCAATCCTAAATCGGGCATCTCTATGGAGGACACTGAAGCTTTCTTT. Translated, it gives CASNPKSGISMEDTEAFF. The rearrangement links TRBV4-1 to TRBJ1-1; D gene unclear. This CDR3 has 18 amino acids. Trimming left V 7 bases short and J 3 bases short, with 27 bases between. Germline V gene sequence: CDR1 MGHRA, CDR2 YSYEKL.